This passage covers 11 T cell receptor beta chains from one sample sequenced in a study of T cell changes during pregnancy in multiple sclerosis. Some clones are missing from TCRdb's copy, which holds only in-frame ones; the method was immunoSEQ multiplex PCR. The top ten clones hold around 6.4% of a sample with 40,000 to 60,000 clones, approximately 95% of them seen once. The source was CD8+ T cells from peripheral blood mononuclear cells, collected in the first trimester of pregnancy. The receptor set was obtained from a female donor with multiple sclerosis, enrolled in a pregnancy study.

The CDR3 loop reads CASSGRGQAPNTEAFF. In DNA form, the CDR3 reads TGTGCCAGCAGCGGAAGGGGACAGGCCCCGAACACTGAAGCTTTCTTT. V usage is TRBV2 and J usage is TRBJ1-1; TRBD1 matches at 8 bases. Germline CDR1 is SNHLY and CDR2 is FYNNEI. There are 16 residues in the CDR3. With 6 bases clipped from V and 1 base from J, the junction kept 10 bases outside the gene matches.

This CDR3 reads CASSLEGSGELFF. In nucleotides, the CDR3 is TGCGCCAGCAGCTTGGAAGGGAGCGGGGAGCTGTTTTTT. The J gene is TRBJ2-2, the V gene TRBV5-1; TRBD2 is a possible D gene (5 bases). Germline V gene lookup returns CDR1 SGHRS and CDR2 YFSETQ. The CDR3 contains 13 residues. V was pared by 0 bases and J by 7 bases, with 7 bases between.

The gene calls are TRBV28 and TRBJ1-2; 9 nucleotides match TRBD1. J gave up 4 bases and V 4 bases, and 10 bases lay outside the gene matches. Germline CDR1 MDHEN, CDR2 SYDVKM. The CDR3 spans 16 residues. The CDR3 bases are TGTGCCAGCAGTTCCCCCGGGACAGGGACCCTCTATGGCTACACCTTC. Amino acids: CASSSPGTGTLYGYTF.

V gene TRBV7-8 combines with J gene TRBJ2-1; perhaps TRBD2 as D (7 bases). In germline, CDR1 is SGHVS, CDR2 FQNEAQ. The CDR3 is 15 residues long. The V end lost 1 base, the J end lost 7 bases, and 14 bases lay between the germline ends. CDR3 in DNA: TGTGCCAGCAGCTTAGGGGGGCGGGGGAGGAATGAGCAGTTCTTC. Residues: CASSLGGRGRNEQFF.

By proportion, this clone is medium-sized. The gene calls are TRBV29-1 and TRBJ2-2, with 7 bases that match TRBD2. With V trimmed by 4 bases and J by 4 bases, 12 bases remained unmatched. Germline values: CDR1 SQVTM, CDR2 ANQGSEA. This CDR3 region has 16 residues. The CDR3 nucleotides are TGCAGCGTTGCAGGAAGGGAGGGTACGGGCACCGGGGAGCTGTTTTTT. This gives the protein CSVAGREGTGTGELFF.

The gene calls are TRBV11-1 and TRBJ2-1; the D gene is possibly TRBD2 (6 bases). The CDR3 extends over 16 amino acids. With 3 bases removed from V and 0 bases from J, the gap between germline ends came to 12 bases. Germline V gene sequence: CDR1 SGHAT, CDR2 FQDESV (reference sequence). CDR3 nucleotide sequence: TGTGCCAGCAGCTTTAGCGGAATAAGCTCCTACAATGAGCAGTTCTTC. This encodes CASSFSGISSYNEQFF.

This sequence joins TRBV7-9 and TRBJ2-7; D is perhaps TRBD2 (6 bases). The CDR3 is 12 residues long. From germline, CDR1 is SEHNR and CDR2 FQNEAQ (reference sequence). Trimming stripped 3 bases from V and 12 bases from J, with 15 bases between. This CDR3 is CASSFSGDFLYF. Written as DNA, the CDR3 is TGTGCCAGCAGCTTCTCCGGGGACTTTCTGTACTTC. The full variable domain, rest sourced from reference TRBV7-9 and TRBJ2-7, is DTGVSQNPRHKITKRGQNVTFRCDPISEHNRLYWYRQTLGQGPEFLTYFQNEAQLEKSRLLSDRFSAERPKGSFSTLEIQRTEQGDSAMYLCASSFSGDFLYFGPGTRLTVT.

The chain has TRBV5-8 and TRBJ2-7, with 8 bases fitting TRBD2. Germline CDR1 reads SGHTS; CDR2 reads YDEGEE. After removal of 0 bases from V and 2 bases from J, the junction contained 4 bases not matched to a gene. The CDR3 covers 15 residues. The CDR3, as DNA: TGTGCCAGCAGCTTGGGCTCGGGACTAGCCTACGAGCAGTACTTC. This codes for CASSLGSGLAYEQYF.

This clone was seen just once. The rearrangement links TRBV7-9 to TRBJ2-5; 7 nucleotides line up with TRBD1. CDR1 is SEHNR and CDR2 is FQNEAQ in the germline V gene (reference sequence). The CDR3 length is 16 residues. J gave up 4 bases and V 0 bases, and 8 bases lay outside the gene matches. CDR3 bases: TGTGCCAGCAGCTTAGCAGGTGGCAGGGGGAGAGAGACCCAGTACTTC. It is translated as CASSLAGGRGRETQYF.

For the CDR3, the DNA is TGTGCCAGCAGTTTATCTGAAGGGGCCGATGAGCAGTTCTTC. Amino acids: CASSLSEGADEQFF. The chain is built from TRBV27 and TRBJ2-1; the D gene is possibly TRBD1 (5 bases). This CDR3 spans 14 amino acids. The V and J ends lost 0 bases and 8 bases respectively, with 11 bases between them. Germline V lookup: CDR1 MNHEY, CDR2 SMNVEV (reference sequence).

The rearrangement uses TRBV4-2 and TRBJ2-7; 8 bases fit TRBD2. CDR3 size: 15 residues. Losses at the gene ends were 0 bases for V and 0 bases for J; bases not matched to a gene: 1. The germline V gene has CDR1 LGHNA and CDR2 YNFKEQ. The chain's CDR3 is CASSQESGSSYEQYF. The CDR3 DNA reads TGTGCCAGCAGCCAAGAAAGCGGGAGCTCCTACGAGCAGTACTTC.